This TCR beta chain was observed in a study of cytomegalovirus exposure and HLA in healthy donors. Study-wide results and limits: The classifier reportedly diagnosed cytomegalovirus status with high sensitivity and specificity. An apparent linkage of common viral pathogens to several of the most significant clusters emerged in a later analysis. The sole available immune exposure information was CMV serostatus.

Amplification used 60 Vbeta primers and 13 Jbeta primers. TCRdb keeps only in-frame clones here, not all; method: immunoSEQ multiplex PCR. Among about 78,000 clones listed, 72% were seen once. Note on this clone: No antigen is known for it.

Per germline, CDR1 GTSNPN and CDR2 SVGIG (reference sequence). Trimming at V came to 8 bases and at J to 5 bases, leaving 11 bases not matched to a gene. The CDR3 covers 13 residues. The receptor was derived from a woman between 40 and 50 years old in good health and CMV-seropositive. The chain links TRBV30 to TRBJ1-2, with TRBD1 matching 7 bases. The sample consisted of PBMCs. CDR3 amino acids: CARAKQGGYGYTF. The CDR3 DNA is TGTGCCCGAGCGAAGCAGGGGGGATATGGCTACACCTTC.